The clone carrying this T cell receptor (beta chain) occurred once. The antigen is undetermined. TCRdb's table, derived via immunoSEQ multiplex PCR, lists solely in-frame clones and lacks some. This repertoire shows about 120,000 clones, 80% to 90% found once; its top ten account for 1.2%. This sample is part of a study of T cell responses to AZD1222 COVID-19 vaccine. Study-wide results and limits: Repertoires in all cases were sampled only once the peak T cell response had passed. Spike-spanning, vaccine-associated CD4 TCRs were dominant at 160-218 and 743-854. The donor cohort was predominantly white British with a female majority, and clonal diversity may have been underestimated.

V dropped 4 bases and J dropped 0; count of bases not matched to a gene: 2. In germline, CDR1 is LNHDA, CDR2 SQIVND (reference sequence). The CDR3 consists of 16 residues. The chain has TRBV19 and TRBJ2-2; the match to TRBD2 covers 10 bases. The sample here was peripheral blood, taken on day 0 of AZD1222 vaccination. The receptor was isolated from an adult in good health. CDR3 in amino acids: CASSTGLAANTGELFF. In DNA form, the CDR3 reads TGTGCCAGTAGTACCGGACTAGCGGCGAACACCGGGGAGCTGTTTTTT. Complete variable domain (other parts from reference TRBV19 and TRBJ2-2): DGGITQSPKYLFRKEGQNVTLSCEQNLNHDAMYWYRQDPGQGLRLIYYSQIVNDFQKGDIAEGYSVSREKKESFPLTVTSAQKNPTAFYLCASSTGLAANTGELFFGEGSRLTVL.